This T cell receptor (beta chain) was documented in a study of monozygotic twins with inflammatory bowel disease. This CDR3 is built from 13 residues. Germline CDR1 is SGHTA and CDR2 is FQGNSA. For each CDR3 protein, TCRdb gives one entry from its re-call of the 5' RACE reads, without DNA. The sample data list some 150,000 distinct CDR3 sequences. Sequencing was carried out using blood. This clonotype was obtained from a human donor with ulcerative colitis or Crohn's disease, or a healthy co-twin of an affected twin (not recorded which). The chain has TRBV7-2 and TRBJ1-1; the TCRdb call, TRBD1, lacks DNA for checking. This CDR3 reads CASSPRQGTEAFF.